The 16 T cell receptor beta chains below come from one sample, sequenced in a study of cytomegalovirus exposure and HLA in healthy donors. The PCR made use of 60 Vbeta and 13 Jbeta primers. TCRdb's copy holds only in-frame clones and misses some; the assay was immunoSEQ multiplex PCR. This sample yields over 250,000 clones, of which roughly two thirds are seen a single time; under 2.5% belongs to the top ten. Input material: PBMCs. The origin of the receptors is a female donor in good health and CMV-seronegative.

V usage is TRBV9 and J usage is TRBJ2-4; TRBD2 aligns across 11 bases. This CDR3 comprises 14 residues. V shed 3 bases, J shed 5 bases, and the junction held 1 base outside the gene matches. CDR1 and CDR2 (germline): SGDLS, YYNGEE. Written as DNA, the CDR3 is TGTGCCAGCAGCGCGGGACTAGCGGAAAACATTCAGTACTTC. Encoded protein: CASSAGLAENIQYF.

The rearrangement uses TRBV7-8 and TRBJ2-2; 10 positions agree with TRBD1. The trim removed 1 base at V and 5 bases at J, leaving 4 bases unmatched. The CDR3 contains 16 residues. Germline CDR1 is SGHVS and CDR2 is FQNEAQ. CDR3 nucleotide sequence: TGTGCCAGCAGCTTAGGACAGGGGGCTTATACCGGGGAGCTGTTTTTT. Its protein product is CASSLGQGAYTGELFF.

This clone was picked up a small number of times. The genes are TRBV5-1 and TRBJ2-2, with a tentative D call TRBD1 (5 bases). This CDR3 spans 16 amino acids. The ends were cut back, 4 bases at V and 0 bases at J, with 13 bases in the middle. CDR1 SGHRS and CDR2 YFSETQ come from the germline V gene. The CDR3 spells CASSDGHPANTGELFF. In DNA, the CDR3 is TGCGCCAGCAGCGACGGACACCCCGCGAACACCGGGGAGCTGTTTTTT.

The CDR3 region has the DNA TGTGCCAGCAGCTTCTTGGGACAGACCGGCGGCTACACCTTC. As protein: CASSFLGQTGGYTF. The genes are TRBV7-9 and TRBJ1-2; 7 bases agree with TRBD1. CDR3 length equals 14 residues. Unmatched junction bases numbered 9, after V lost 3 bases and J lost 8 bases. From germline, CDR1 is SEHNR and CDR2 FQNEAQ (reference sequence).

This clone was seen just once. The gene calls are TRBV14 and TRBJ2-2; D may be TRBD1 (5 bases). The germline V gene encodes CDR1 SGHDN and CDR2 FVKESK. The CDR3 is 15 residues long. V was pared by 1 base and J by 5 bases, with 11 bases between. The CDR3, as DNA: TGTGCCAGCAGCCAAGGGGCAGGGTGGACCGGGGAGCTGTTTTTT. The encoded protein is CASSQGAGWTGELFF. Looking up the rest from reference TRBV14 and TRBJ2-2 gives the full variable domain: EAGVTQFPSHSVIEKGQTVTLRCDPISGHDNLYWYRRVMGKEIKFLLHFVKESKQDESGMPNNRFLAERTGGTYSTLKVQPAELEDSGVYFCASSQGAGWTGELFFGEGSRLTVL.

This clone has only a few counts. The V gene is TRBV11-3, the J gene TRBJ2-3; no firm D call. The ends were cut back, 1 base at V and 2 bases at J, with 7 bases in the middle. Germline loops: CDR1 SGHNT, CDR2 YENEEA. The CDR3 has 14 amino acids. Written as DNA, the CDR3 is TGTGCCAGCAGCTTAGCTGTGGCCACAGATACGCAGTATTTT. Translated: CASSLAVATDTQYF.

The rearrangement joins TRBV7-2 to TRBJ1-4; D gene ambiguous. This CDR3 contains 14 residues. The ends were cut back, 8 bases at V and 7 bases at J, with 17 bases in the middle. The germline V gene encodes CDR1 SGHTA and CDR2 FQGNSA. The CDR3 reads CASSYGGGSEKLFF. CDR3 coding DNA: TGTGCCAGCTCTTACGGAGGAGGTTCTGAAAAACTGTTTTTT.

The chain employs TRBV29-1 and TRBJ2-7; 8 bases line up with TRBD1. This CDR3 is 11 amino acids long. The V and J ends lost 5 bases and 6 bases, in that order; junction bases with no gene match: 3. CDR1 SQVTM and CDR2 ANQGSEA come from the germline V gene. The CDR3 reads CSVTGGIEQYF. The DNA of the CDR3 is TGCAGCGTTACAGGGGGTATCGAGCAGTACTTC.

The V and J genes are TRBV6-4 and TRBJ2-1; 14 nucleotides match TRBD2. The CDR3 sequence is 15 residues long. CDR1 is MRHNA, CDR2 SNTAGT, per germline. V trimming: 6 bases; J trimming: 5 bases; junction bases outside the gene matches: 3. CDR3 nucleotide sequence: TGTGCCAGCAGCCCGGGACTAGCGGGAGACAATGAGCAGTTCTTC. It codes for CASSPGLAGDNEQFF.

The chain recombines TRBV30 with TRBJ2-1; 8 bases are shared with TRBD1. CDR1 is GTSNPN and CDR2 is SVGIG in the germline V gene (reference sequence). V was pared by 2 bases and J by 5 bases, with 2 bases of the junction left unmatched. The CDR3 has 13 amino acids. This chain's CDR3 is CAWSLQGDNEQFF. The CDR3 nucleotides are TGTGCCTGGAGTTTACAGGGGGACAATGAGCAGTTCTTC.

V and J are TRBV23-1 and TRBJ2-7, with 7 bases identical to TRBD2. TRBV23-1 is an ORF; its function is uncertain. Trimming cost V 6 bases and J 2 bases; bases outside gene matches: 19. The CDR3 is 18 residues long. CDR3: CASSQGRASGSSTYEQYF. The CDR3 DNA sequence: TGCGCCAGCAGCCAAGGGAGGGCTAGCGGATCTTCTACCTACGAGCAGTACTTC.

This clone turned up a few times. J is TRBJ2-7 and V is TRBV7-8; 9 positions match TRBD1. The CDR3 runs to 16 residues. Per the germline V gene, CDR1 is SGHVS and CDR2 is FQNEAQ. Unmatched junction bases numbered 13, after V lost 5 bases and J lost 5 bases. For the CDR3, the DNA is TGTGCCAGCAGCGCACGGCCAGGGACAGGGACTGACGAGCAGTACTTC. Translating it yields CASSARPGTGTDEQYF.

This clone was seen only a few times. V is TRBV11-3 and J is TRBJ2-1; TRBD2 might be the D (10 bases). Germline assignment: CDR1 SGHNT and CDR2 YENEEA. Trimming cost V 0 bases and J 6 bases, with 24 bases left between them. The length of the CDR3 is 19 residues. The CDR3 loop is CASSLDGTGTSGRANEQFF. The DNA for the CDR3 is TGTGCCAGCAGCTTAGACGGGACAGGGACGAGCGGGAGGGCCAATGAGCAGTTCTTC.

This clone was picked up one time. V usage is TRBV7-9 and J usage is TRBJ2-7; no firm D call. V was pared by 1 base and J by 5 bases, with 15 bases between. The CDR3 is 15 residues long. Looked up from germline, CDR1 is SEHNR and CDR2 is FQNEAQ (reference sequence). CDR3 loop: CASSLDRSTSDEQYF. The CDR3 bases are TGTGCCAGCAGCTTAGATCGATCCACGTCGGACGAGCAGTACTTC.

This chain joins TRBV6-5 and TRBJ2-3; 9 bases fit TRBD2. The trim removed 0 bases at V and 4 bases at J, leaving 2 bases unmatched. This CDR3 has 15 residues. The germline CDR1 and CDR2 sequences are MNHEY and SVGAGI. The CDR3 reads CASSYSAGGADTQYF. The CDR3 nucleotides are TGTGCCAGCAGTTACTCGGCGGGAGGGGCAGATACGCAGTATTTT.

This clone was seen once. This chain links TRBV21-1 with TRBJ2-3; the D call TRBD1 from the table was never checked on the DNA. TRBV21-1 is a listed pseudogene. The CDR3 loop spans 16 amino acids. DNA of the CDR3: TGTGCCAGCAGCAACCATTCAGGGTTTGTCACAGATACGCAGTATTTT. Its translation: CASSNHSGFVTDTQYF.